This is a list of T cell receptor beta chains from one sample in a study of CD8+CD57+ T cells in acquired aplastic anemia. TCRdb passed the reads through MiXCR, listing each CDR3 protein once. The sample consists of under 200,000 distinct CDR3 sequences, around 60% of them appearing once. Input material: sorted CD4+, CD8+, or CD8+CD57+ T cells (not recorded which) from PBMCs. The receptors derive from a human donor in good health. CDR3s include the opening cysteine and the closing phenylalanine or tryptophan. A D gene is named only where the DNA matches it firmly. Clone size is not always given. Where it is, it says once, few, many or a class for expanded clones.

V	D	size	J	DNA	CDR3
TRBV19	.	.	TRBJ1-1	TGTGCCAGTAGCGACGCACCGGGACAGAACACTGAAGCTTTCTTT	CASSDAPGQNTEAFF
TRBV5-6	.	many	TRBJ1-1	TGTGCCAGCAGCGCGGGGGGGCTTGGGGCTTTCTTT	CASSAGGLGAFF
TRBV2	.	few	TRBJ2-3	TGTGCCAGCAGCTTCGGGGGCGGGGAAGCAGATACGCAGTATTTT	CASSFGGGEADTQYF
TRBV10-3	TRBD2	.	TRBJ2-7	TGTGCCATCAGAGTCCTAGCGGGGGGGTTGAACGAGCAGTACTTC	CAIRVLAGGLNEQYF
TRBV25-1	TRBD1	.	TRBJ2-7	TGTGCCACTCTAACGGGTACGGGACAGGATTTCCACGAGCAGTACTTC	CATLTGTGQDFHEQYF
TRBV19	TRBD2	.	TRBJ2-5	TGTGCCAGTAGTATGCGGGGGGACCAAGAGACCCAGTACTTC	CASSMRGDQETQYF
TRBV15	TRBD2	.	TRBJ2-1	TGTGCCACCAGCAGCGAAGGGACTAGCGGGAGTTTTTACAATGAGCAGTTCTTC	CATSSEGTSGSFYNEQFF
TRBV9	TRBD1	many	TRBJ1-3	TGTGCCAGCAGCGTAGATTCCCAGGGGGCCCCGGGAAACACCATATATTTT	CASSVDSQGAPGNTIYF
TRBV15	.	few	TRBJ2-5	TGTGCCACCAGCAGTGCTCTAACTCCTCCGAGGGGGGACCAGTACTTC	CATSSALTPPRGDQYF
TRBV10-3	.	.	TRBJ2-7	TGTGCCATCAGGGGGAGCAGCTACGAGCAGTACTTC	CAIRGSSYEQYF
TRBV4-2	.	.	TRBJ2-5	TGTGCCAGCAGCAGGGAAGAGACCCAGTACTTC	CASSREETQYF
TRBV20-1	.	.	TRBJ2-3	TGCAGTGCTAGCCCGACCCATTTCGATACGCAGTATTTT	CSASPTHFDTQYF
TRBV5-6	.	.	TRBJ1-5	TGTGCCAGCAGCGTGGGATCGCGGAAGACCCAGCATTTT	CASSVGSRKTQHF
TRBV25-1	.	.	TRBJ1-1	TGTGCCAGCAGTGAAGGCAGAAATGAAGCTTTCTTT	CASSEGRNEAFF
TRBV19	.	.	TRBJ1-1	TGTGCCAGTAGTCGTGGCCAGTTGAACACTGAAGCTTTCTTT	CASSRGQLNTEAFF
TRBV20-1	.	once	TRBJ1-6	TGCAGTGCTAGAGCCAGTGGCAGGGTGGATAATTCACCCCTCCACTTT	CSARASGRVDNSPLHF
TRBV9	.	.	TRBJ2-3	TGTGCCAGCGTCATCTACAGGGTGATTACAGATACGCAGTATTTT	CASVIYRVITDTQYF
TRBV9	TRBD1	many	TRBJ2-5	TGTGCCAGCAGCGTAGTTGCAGGGGGCGGTGAGACCCAGTACTTC	CASSVVAGGGETQYF
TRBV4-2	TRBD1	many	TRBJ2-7	TGTGCCAGCAGCCAAAAGCCAGGGGGACAGGGGTCCTACGAGCAGTACTTC	CASSQKPGGQGSYEQYF
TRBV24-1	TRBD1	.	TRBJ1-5	TGTGCCACCAGTGATACAGGGGGCAATCAGCCCCAGCATTTT	CATSDTGGNQPQHF